The 31 T cell receptor beta chains presented below share a single source sample, sequenced in a study of blood T cell repertoires in COVID-19. Clones were read by immunoSEQ multiplex PCR, and TCRdb kept only the in-frame ones, dropping some. The profile shows 140,000 or so clones, approximately 84% of them singletons. The sample was peripheral blood. The receptor set was obtained from a human donor with acute or convalescent COVID-19. The donor label of this sample is uncertain.

This chain links TRBV9 with TRBJ1-1; 9 nucleotides match TRBD1. The germline V gene encodes CDR1 SGDLS and CDR2 YYNGEE. The CDR3 runs to 17 residues. V dropped 3 bases and J dropped 3; count of bases not matched to a gene: 12. The CDR3 loop is CASSARQGGPVDTEAFF. The CDR3 DNA reads TGTGCCAGCAGCGCCCGACAGGGGGGACCGGTGGACACTGAAGCTTTCTTT.

This clone is a singleton in its sample. V and J are TRBV7-2 and TRBJ2-3; TRBD2 agrees at 9 bases. The length of the CDR3 is 17 residues. With 1 base clipped from V and 3 bases from J, the junction kept 8 bases outside the gene matches. CDR1 and CDR2 (germline): SGHTA, FQGNSA. The CDR3 sequence: CASSLGGAGGRTDTQYF. As DNA, the CDR3 is TGTGCCAGCAGCTTAGGCGGGGCGGGGGGGCGAACAGATACGCAGTATTTT.

V gene TRBV5-4 combines with J gene TRBJ2-3, with 10 nucleotides matching TRBD2. The CDR3 covers 15 residues. Germline CDR1 reads SGHNT; CDR2 reads YYREEE (reference sequence). V shed 4 bases and J 2 bases; nucleotides not matched to a gene: 4. The CDR3 loop is CASSTGLAATDTQYF. The DNA for the CDR3 is TGTGCCAGCAGCACCGGACTAGCGGCCACAGATACGCAGTATTTT.

This sequence joins TRBV7-3 and TRBJ2-2; 10 bases line up with TRBD1. Germline V CDR1 and CDR2: SGHTA, FQGTGA. The J segment lost 4 bases and the V segment lost 4 bases, leaving 9 bases of the junction unmatched. This CDR3 contains 17 residues. The CDR3 DNA is TGTGCCAGCAGCTCCACCCGGGACAGGGGAGCCACCGGGGAGCTGTTTTTT. Protein: CASSSTRDRGATGELFF.

V is TRBV19 and J is TRBJ1-2; 8 bases align to TRBD1. J was trimmed by 0 bases and V by 4 bases; bases with no gene match: 4. CDR3 size: 15 residues. The germline V gene encodes CDR1 LNHDA and CDR2 SQIVND (reference sequence). This CDR3 reads CASSKQGEPNYGYTF. Here the CDR3 DNA reads TGTGCCAGTAGTAAACAGGGGGAGCCTAACTATGGCTACACCTTC.

This chain uses TRBV5-4 with TRBJ2-2; a weak D match, TRBD2 (5 bases). The CDR3 covers 16 residues. The V and J ends lost 1 base and 6 bases respectively, with 16 bases between them. CDR1 is SGHNT and CDR2 is YYREEE in the germline V gene (reference sequence). The CDR3 region has the DNA TGTGCCAGCAGCTTGAAGTCCGGGATTCTTGCCGGGGAGCTGTTTTTT. Translation gives CASSLKSGILAGELFF.

The chain uses TRBV7-3 and TRBJ2-1; D possibly corresponds to TRBD2 (6 bases). CDR1 is SGHTA, CDR2 FQGTGA, per germline. V was cut by 1 base and J by 10 bases, with 17 bases left in between. The CDR3 runs to 15 residues. CDR3 in amino acids: CASSLRRASAGEQFF. The CDR3 DNA reads TGTGCCAGCAGCTTAAGGAGGGCTAGCGCCGGAGAGCAGTTCTTC.

This clone occurred a few times. The gene calls are TRBV11-3 and TRBJ1-2; 9 nucleotides line up with TRBD1. This CDR3 comprises 13 residues. The V gene's germline CDR1 is SGHNT and CDR2 YENEEA. After removal of 11 bases from V and 4 bases from J, the junction contained 8 bases not matched to a gene. DNA of the CDR3: TGTGCCCTAAGCAGGGACAGGGCCTATGGCTACACCTTC. Protein: CALSRDRAYGYTF. The full variable domain, with the rest looked up from reference TRBV11-3 and TRBJ1-2, is EAGVVQSPRYKIIEKKQPVAFWCNPISGHNTLYWYLQNLGQGPELLIRYENEEAVDDSQLPKDRFSAERLKGVDSTLKIQPAELGDSAVYLCALSRDRAYGYTFGSGTRLTVV.

The chain carries TRBV28 and TRBJ1-2; tentatively, D is TRBD1 (5 bases). CDR1 and CDR2 from the germline V gene are MDHEN and SYDVKM. The CDR3 length is 12 residues. V was clipped by 9 bases and J by 2 bases, with 10 bases between them. Here the CDR3 reads CASMTENYGYTF. In DNA, the CDR3 is TGTGCCAGTATGACAGAAAACTATGGCTACACCTTC.

The rearrangement uses TRBV6-5 and TRBJ1-2; D not certain. The CDR3 runs 13 residues. Trimming took off 6 bases at V and 1 base at J, with 9 bases between the two ends. Germline V lookup: CDR1 MNHEY, CDR2 SVGAGI. The CDR3 is CASRGRVNYGYTF. The CDR3 DNA follows: TGTGCCAGCAGGGGCAGAGTTAACTATGGCTACACCTTC.

The chain carries TRBV4-1 and TRBJ2-1, with D perhaps TRBD1 (6 bases). Germline-derived CDR1 and CDR2 are MGHRA and YSYEKL. V was clipped by 5 bases and J by 6 bases, with 17 bases between them. This CDR3 is built from 15 residues. The CDR3 coding sequence is TGCGCCAGCAGCGACACGGGACACCTAGGCAATGAGCAGTTCTTC. Its translation: CASSDTGHLGNEQFF.

The rearrangement links TRBV5-5 to TRBJ2-7; D may be TRBD1 (6 bases). Germline lookup yields CDR1 SGHKS and CDR2 YYEKEE (reference sequence). The CDR3 sequence is 12 residues long. V was cut by 0 bases and J by 7 bases, with 8 bases left in between. This chain's CDR3 is CASSLVGGEQYV. As DNA, the CDR3 is TGTGCCAGCAGCTTGGTAGGGGGTGAGCAGTACGTC.

The J gene is TRBJ1-1, the V gene TRBV19; 8 bases align to TRBD1. CDR3 length: 15 amino acids. Germline-derived CDR1 and CDR2 are LNHDA and SQIVND (reference sequence). V was clipped by 3 bases and J by 11 bases; unmatched bases: 14. Here the CDR3 reads CASSIVGQGAVRAFF. Here the CDR3 DNA reads TGTGCCAGTAGTATCGTTGGTCAGGGGGCGGTACGGGCTTTCTTT.

This clone showed up just a few times. The chain couples TRBV5-1 to TRBJ1-6; 9 bases match TRBD1. The CDR3 is made up of 15 amino acids. The germline V gene has CDR1 SGHRS and CDR2 YFSETQ. V shed 3 bases and J 6 bases; nucleotides not matched to a gene: 4. The CDR3 nucleotides are TGCGCCAGCAGCTCACAGGGGGCCATTAATTCACCCCTCCACTTT. Translation gives CASSSQGAINSPLHF.

The rearrangement links TRBV6-6 to TRBJ2-2; D perhaps matches TRBD2 (5 bases). CDR3 size: 12 residues. CDR1 and CDR2 (germline): MNHNY, SVGAGI (reference sequence). Trimming removed 8 bases from V and 4 bases from J, with 8 bases in between. The CDR3 spells CASRGSTGELFF. In DNA, the CDR3 is TGTGCCAGCCGGGGAAGCACCGGGGAGCTGTTTTTT.

In nucleotides, the CDR3 is TGTGCCCAACTAGCGGGAGGGAGTAATGAGCAGTTCTTC. This sequence encodes CAQLAGGSNEQFF. The genes are TRBV30 and TRBJ2-1, with 13 bases that match TRBD2. This CDR3 comprises 13 residues. Germline CDR1 and CDR2: GTSNPN and SVGIG (reference sequence). With V trimmed by 8 bases and J by 7 bases, 5 bases remained unmatched.

The CDR3 DNA follows: TGTGCCAGCAGCGTCGGTAGACAGGGACGTAATGAAAAACTGTTTTTT. Its protein is CASSVGRQGRNEKLFF. V usage is TRBV9 and J usage is TRBJ1-4; 7 positions match TRBD1. CDR1 and CDR2 from the germline V gene are SGDLS and YYNGEE. V lost 2 bases and J lost 4; bases outside the gene matches: 8. The CDR3 totals 16 residues.

Only a few counts were recorded for this clone. This chain connects TRBV6-5 to TRBJ2-7; the D gene is possibly TRBD1 (5 bases). Trimming removed 6 bases at V and 3 bases at J, with 18 bases between. CDR1 and CDR2 from the germline V gene are MNHEY and SVGAGI. CDR3 length: 15 residues. The CDR3 loop reads CASRRLDSAFYEQYF. The DNA of the CDR3 is TGTGCCAGCAGACGACTTGACAGTGCTTTCTACGAGCAGTACTTC.

The table lists this clone with a few counts. This chain links TRBV2 with TRBJ1-4; tentatively, D is TRBD1 (6 bases). This CDR3 is 17 amino acids long. Germline CDR1 reads SNHLY; CDR2 reads FYNNEI. V lost 3 bases and J 8 bases, leaving 22 bases between the germline ends. The CDR3 region has the DNA TGTGCCAGCAGTGAGATAGTATCTAGACAGGTGGCCGAAAAACTGTTTTTT. It encodes CASSEIVSRQVAEKLFF. The full variable domain, rest sourced from reference TRBV2 and TRBJ1-4, is EPEVTQTPSHQVTQMGQEVILRCVPISNHLYFYWYRQILGQKVEFLVSFYNNEISEKSEIFDDQFSVERPDGSNFTLKIRSTKLEDSAMYFCASSEIVSRQVAEKLFFGSGTQLSVL.

The chain combines TRBV6-5 with TRBJ2-7; TRBD1 is a possible D gene (6 bases). The CDR3 runs 16 residues. Between the trimmed V and J ends, which lost 2 bases and 0 bases, there was a span of 14 bases. CDR1 and CDR2 (germline): MNHEY, SVGAGI. CDR3 in amino acids: CASSYTMDRVSYEQYF. The CDR3 bases are TGTGCCAGCAGTTACACTATGGACAGAGTCTCCTACGAGCAGTACTTC.

V gene TRBV19 combines with J gene TRBJ2-1; TRBD1 agrees at 7 bases. This CDR3 spans 13 amino acids. Germline CDR1 is LNHDA and CDR2 is SQIVND (reference sequence). The V gene end was trimmed by 5 bases and the J gene end by 7 bases; junction bases not matched to a gene: 5. The CDR3 DNA sequence: TGTGCCAGTAGTCGCGACAGGGTGAATGAGCAGTTCTTC. It is translated as CASSRDRVNEQFF.

This chain joins TRBV6-5 and TRBJ1-4; 9 nucleotides match TRBD1. J was trimmed by 8 bases and V by 5 bases; bases with no gene match: 9. Per the germline V gene, CDR1 is MNHEY and CDR2 is SVGAGI. This CDR3 is built from 15 residues. DNA of the CDR3: TGTGCCAGCAGTCGGACCCGGGACAGGGTCGAAAAACTGTTTTTT. Translation gives CASSRTRDRVEKLFF.

J is TRBJ1-2 and V is TRBV7-9, with 8 positions matching TRBD1. The germline V gene encodes CDR1 SEHNR and CDR2 FQNEAQ (reference sequence). J lost 8 bases, V lost 1 base, and 3 bases had no gene match. This CDR3 spans 13 amino acids. CDR3 DNA sequence: TGTGCCAGCAGCTTAGGACAGGGGAGCGGCTACACCTTC. It yields the protein CASSLGQGSGYTF.

The rearrangement links TRBV4-1 to TRBJ2-3; D is unclear. Per germline, CDR1 MGHRA and CDR2 YSYEKL. Between the trimmed V and J ends, which lost 0 bases and 1 base, there was a span of 8 bases. CDR3 length: 15 residues. This CDR3 reads CASSQDRGGTDTQYF. Written as DNA, the CDR3 is TGCGCCAGCAGCCAAGATCGAGGAGGCACAGATACGCAGTATTTT.

This clone was detected once. The chain carries TRBV24-1 and TRBJ1-2; D might be TRBD1 (5 bases). Germline V gene lookup returns CDR1 KGHDR and CDR2 SFDVKD. The CDR3 is 17 amino acids. V gave up 3 bases and J gave up 3 bases, with 19 bases separating them. DNA of the CDR3: TGTGCCACCAGTGATCCCTCCCAAGGGGCTTATGACTATGGCTACACCTTC. As protein: CATSDPSQGAYDYGYTF.

This clone was seen a single time. V and J are TRBV4-3 and TRBJ2-2; 9 bases agree with TRBD1. J gave up 3 bases and V 3 bases, and 5 bases lay outside the gene matches. Germline CDR1 is LGHNA and CDR2 is YSLEER. This CDR3 has 16 amino acids. CDR3 residues: CASSQGQGDYTGELFF. The CDR3 DNA is TGCGCCAGCAGCCAGGGACAGGGAGACTACACCGGGGAGCTGTTTTTT.

Only a few counts were recorded for this clone. The chain carries TRBV9 and TRBJ2-1; D not resolved. Germline V lookup: CDR1 SGDLS, CDR2 YYNGEE. The CDR3 consists of 13 residues. Trimming removed 3 bases at V and 4 bases at J, with 8 bases between. The CDR3 bases are TGTGCCAGCAGCGGAATAGTTTACAATGAGCAGTTCTTC. It specifies CASSGIVYNEQFF.

The chain employs TRBV28 and TRBJ1-2, with D maybe TRBD1 (6 bases). This CDR3 spans 16 amino acids. With 4 bases removed from V and 0 bases from J, the gap between germline ends came to 15 bases. Germline V lookup: CDR1 MDHEN, CDR2 SYDVKM. This CDR3 is CASSSGQTKANYGYTF. Written as DNA, the CDR3 is TGTGCCAGCAGTTCAGGACAGACGAAAGCTAACTATGGCTACACCTTC.

To note about this clone: The sample holds other DNA sequences that translate to the same CDR3. The chain has TRBV7-2 and TRBJ2-3; unclear D gene. Trimming removed 0 bases at V and 1 base at J, with 5 bases between. Germline values: CDR1 SGHTA, CDR2 FQGNSA. The CDR3 has 14 residues. This CDR3 reads CASSLASGTDTQYF. The CDR3 DNA follows: TGTGCCAGCAGCTTAGCTTCTGGCACAGATACGCAGTATTTT.

In its sample, this clone was seen a few times. The rearrangement joins TRBV7-8 to TRBJ1-2; TRBD1 aligns across 7 bases. J lost 6 bases, V lost 6 bases, and 10 bases had no gene match. This CDR3 comprises 14 residues. In germline, CDR1 is SGHVS, CDR2 FQNEAQ. DNA for the CDR3: TGTGCCAGCAGTCCCCGGACAGGCTTGGATGGCTACACCTTC. It specifies CASSPRTGLDGYTF.

The table lists this clone with a few counts. The rearrangement joins TRBV13 to TRBJ2-5; the D gene is possibly TRBD1 (6 bases). The CDR3 contains 13 residues. Germline values: CDR1 PRHDT, CDR2 FYEKMQ (reference sequence). Trimming pared 8 bases from V and 5 bases from J, leaving 15 bases between. The CDR3 bases are TGTGCCAGCGGATCAGGGGAGAGGGAGACCCAGTACTTC. Translation: CASGSGERETQYF.